These 13 T cell receptor beta chains were sequenced from one sample in a study of T cells in Graves' hyperthyroidism and ophthalmopathy. Template material for amplifying TCR beta CDR3 regions consisted of RNA transcripts. Primed by the HTBI set, a first-round RT-PCR was run on the TCR CDR3. TCRdb used MiXCR to reprocess the multiplex PCR reads, holding one entry per CDR3 protein. The profile covers under 800,000 distinct CDR3 sequences, with approximately 14% appearing a single time and around 9.6% taken by the ten largest. The specimen was blood. Receptors originate from a woman between 18 and 29 years old with Graves' hyperthyroidism.

This clonotype was counted between two and nine times. The chain combines TRBV27 with TRBJ2-1; 7 positions agree with TRBD2. V gave up 6 bases and J gave up 1 base; unmatched junction bases: 12. CDR1 is MNHEY, CDR2 SMNVEV, per germline (reference sequence). This CDR3 has 17 amino acids. In DNA form, the CDR3 reads TGTGCCAGCAGACTTCATGGGCGGGAGCTATCCTACAATGAGCAGTTCTTC. The encoded protein is CASRLHGRELSYNEQFF.

This clonotype was seen repeatedly, ten times or more. The gene calls are TRBV7-8 and TRBJ2-3; D unresolved. V lost 0 bases and J lost 4, with 8 bases in between. Germline V gene sequence: CDR1 SGHVS, CDR2 FQNEAQ. The CDR3 consists of 14 residues. CDR3 DNA: TGTGCCAGCAGCTTAGCGATCGGGCCAGATACGCAGTATTTT. This codes for CASSLAIGPDTQYF.

This clonotype has a handful of counts. This chain connects TRBV7-9 to TRBJ2-2, with 8 nucleotides matching TRBD1. The CDR3 runs 17 residues. With V trimmed by 4 bases and J by 7 bases, 14 bases remained unmatched. Germline V gives CDR1 SEHNR, CDR2 FQNEAQ (reference sequence). CDR3 amino acids: CASSYLPRTGKVGELFF. CDR3 nucleotide sequence: TGTGCCAGCAGCTATCTTCCTAGGACAGGGAAGGTCGGGGAGCTGTTTTTT.

This clonotype was counted many times. The J gene is TRBJ2-1, the V gene TRBV9; 9 bases match TRBD1. This CDR3 is 12 amino acids long. Trimming at V came to 5 bases and at J to 10 bases, leaving 4 bases not matched to a gene. Germline CDR1 and CDR2: SGDLS and YYNGEE. CDR3 protein: CASSKTGGEQFF. DNA of the CDR3: TGTGCCAGCAGTAAGACAGGGGGAGAGCAGTTCTTC.

This clonotype was seen ten or more times. The genes are TRBV28 and TRBJ2-6; D is uncertain. Trimming removed 1 base from V and 0 bases from J, with 19 bases in between. There are 20 residues in the CDR3. The germline CDR1 and CDR2 sequences are MDHEN and SYDVKM. CDR3 region: CASSLSPTAVTSSGANVLTF. The CDR3 DNA sequence: TGTGCCAGCAGTTTATCCCCAACGGCCGTTACATCCTCTGGGGCCAACGTCCTGACTTTC.

The CDR3 region is CASSKKGPGEPYEQYF. CDR3 sequence (DNA): TGTGCCAGTAGTAAAAAAGGACCAGGGGAGCCCTACGAGCAGTACTTC. This chain links TRBV19 with TRBJ2-7; weak D call: TRBD1 (6 bases). This CDR3 has 16 amino acids. Germline CDR1 LNHDA, CDR2 SQIVND (reference sequence). Trimming stripped 4 bases from V and 2 bases from J, with 18 bases between.

In this sample, this clonotype turned up a few times. This chain connects TRBV9 to TRBJ2-2; D is uncertain. This CDR3 is 14 amino acids long. Germline CDR1 reads SGDLS; CDR2 reads YYNGEE. V lost 0 bases, J lost 5 bases, and 8 bases lay in between. CDR3 nucleotide sequence: TGTGCCAGCAGCGTAGCTCTGGGAACCGGGGAGCTGTTTTTT. Its translation is CASSVALGTGELFF.

In its sample, this clonotype was seen many times. This chain links TRBV11-2 with TRBJ1-5; unclear D gene. CDR3 size: 15 residues. V was pared by 4 bases and J by 1 base, with 11 bases between. The germline V gene encodes CDR1 SGHAT and CDR2 FQNNGV. DNA for the CDR3: TGTGCCAGCAGCTCAGGCGGGAGCAGCAATCAGCCCCAGCATTTT. Translated: CASSSGGSSNQPQHF.

This clonotype has ten or more counts. The gene calls are TRBV6-1 and TRBJ2-7; tentatively, D is TRBD2 (5 bases). The CDR3 consists of 14 residues. Trimming pared 1 base from V and 4 bases from J, leaving 11 bases between. Germline V gives CDR1 MNHNS, CDR2 SASEGT. CDR3 region: CASSEVSGDYEQYF. CDR3 coding DNA: TGTGCCAGCAGTGAAGTAAGCGGCGATTACGAGCAGTACTTC.

This clonotype has a count of ten or more. The chain carries TRBV3-1 and TRBJ1-3; D gene uncertain. Germline V gives CDR1 LGHDT, CDR2 YNNKEL (reference sequence). Trimming shortened V by 1 base and J by 0 bases, and 10 bases separated the two germline ends. This CDR3 spans 16 amino acids. The CDR3 nucleotides are TGTGCCAGCAGCCAAGCCTCACGGAGCTCTGGAAACACCATATATTTT. It codes for CASSQASRSSGNTIYF.

Concerning this clonotype itself: The junction differs from germline at one of its ends, possibly a read error. This chain links TRBV20-1 with TRBJ2-7; TRBD1 might be the D (5 bases). Germline lookup yields CDR1 DFQATT and CDR2 SNEGSKA (reference sequence). The CDR3 runs 14 residues. The CDR3 protein is CSARSPVTDYELYF. In nucleotides, the CDR3 is TGCAGTGCTAGAAGTCCTGTGACAGATTACGAGCTGTACTTC.

This clonotype was counted at least ten times. This rearrangement joins TRBV13 to TRBJ2-1, with a possible D match to TRBD2 (5 bases). The CDR3 totals 14 residues. Germline-derived CDR1 and CDR2 are PRHDT and FYEKMQ (reference sequence). The V gene lost 3 bases and the J gene lost 6 bases, with 12 bases spanning the gap. The chain's CDR3 is CASSLPGRANEQFF. The CDR3 DNA reads as TGTGCCAGCAGCTTGCCGGGAAGGGCCAATGAGCAGTTCTTC.

The sample holds many counts of this clonotype. The chain links TRBV7-3 to TRBJ2-5; 12 bases agree with TRBD2. The CDR3 loop spans 14 amino acids. The V segment lost 6 bases and the J segment 4 bases; nucleotides outside the gene matches: 3. From germline, CDR1 is SGHTA and CDR2 FQGTGA. CDR3 sequence (DNA): TGTGCCAGCAGGACTAGCGGGAGTGGAGAGACCCAGTACTTC. This gives the protein CASRTSGSGETQYF. The whole variable domain, remainder taken from reference TRBV7-3 and TRBJ2-5, is GAGVSQTPSNKVTEKGKYVELRCDPISGHTALYWYRQSLGQGPEFLIYFQGTGAADDSGLPNDRFFAVRPEGSVSTLKIQRTERGDSAVYLCASRTSGSGETQYFGPGTRLLVL.